This T cell receptor beta chain is drawn from a study of technical replicates of blood from a handful of donors. Sequenced by immunoSEQ multiplex PCR; TCRdb stores in-frame clones only, minus some. This sample has around 83,000 clones, with about 93% found just once. Source material: T cells isolated from PBMCs. This receptor was identified in a human donor in good health.

The CDR3 DNA sequence: TGTGCCAGCAGTTACTCGCGGAACCTGAACACTGAAGCTTTCTTT. It translates to CASSYSRNLNTEAFF. The rearrangement links TRBV6-5 to TRBJ1-1, with D uncertain. The CDR3 has 15 amino acids. V was cut by 0 bases and J by 0 bases, with 8 bases left in between. Looked up from germline, CDR1 is MNHEY and CDR2 is SVGAGI.